This T cell receptor beta chain was identified in a study of identifying expanded T cells in peripheral blood. To note about this clone: Antigen specificity is unknown. Its ends do not fully match the called genes, so a read error is possible.

Study-level points and caveats: Two-week clone count variance significantly increased as total template count grew. Technical replicates showed 0.9 to 1.5 changed clones; two weeks 15 to 20; four weeks 19.

Germline CDR1 LGHNA, CDR2 YSLEER. The CDR3 consists of 15 residues. No infections or other immune events were documented during collection. The repertoire was sequenced with immunoSEQ multiplex PCR; TCRdb's copy has only in-frame clones and lacks some. The top ten hold less than 15% of the sample, which has over 85,000 clones, more than 70% seen once. The chain recombines TRBV4-3 with TRBJ1-1; no clear D. This TCR was recovered from a person aged 18 to 75 in good health. Sequenced sample: blood. The CDR3: CASSRNHGVNTEAFF. The CDR3 DNA sequence: TGCGCCAGCAGCCGGAACCATGGGGTGAATACTGAAGCTTTCTTT.